Below, 25 T cell receptor beta chains from the same sample are listed, as sequenced in a study of cytomegalovirus exposure and HLA in healthy donors. Amplification used 60 Vbeta primers and 13 Jbeta primers. Some clones are missing from TCRdb's copy, which holds only in-frame ones; the method was immunoSEQ multiplex PCR. The sample records about 180,000 clones, more than 65% being singletons. The sequenced material came from PBMCs. The receptors were sampled from a woman under 40 in good health and CMV-seropositive.

V gene TRBV5-4 combines with J gene TRBJ2-5; 8 nucleotides agree with TRBD1. Trimming took 0 bases from V and 5 from J; bases not matched to a gene: 0. Germline V CDR1 and CDR2: SGHNT, YYREEE (reference sequence). CDR3 size: 13 residues. CDR3 sequence (DNA): TGTGCCAGCAGCTTGGGACAGGGGGAGACCCAGTACTTC. Translated, it gives CASSLGQGETQYF.

This clone was detected only once. V gene TRBV5-1 combines with J gene TRBJ1-1, with 9 bases that match TRBD1. The germline CDR1 and CDR2 sequences are SGHRS and YFSETQ. V was pared by 3 bases and J by 3 bases, with 9 bases of the junction left unmatched. The CDR3 consists of 16 residues. The CDR3 here is CASSSRWTGVYTEAFF. In DNA, the CDR3 is TGCGCCAGCAGCTCAAGATGGACAGGGGTTTACACTGAAGCTTTCTTT.

In its sample, this clone was seen a few times. The chain joins TRBV5-8 to TRBJ1-5; possibly TRBD1 for D (5 bases). The germline V gene has CDR1 SGHTS and CDR2 YDEGEE. The CDR3 runs 15 residues. Trimming removed 4 bases from V and 7 bases from J, with 18 bases in between. The CDR3 loop is CASSPADGGSQPQHF. CDR3 DNA sequence: TGTGCCAGCAGCCCAGCAGACGGGGGGTCCCAGCCCCAGCATTTT.

This clone turned up a few times. This rearrangement joins TRBV5-6 to TRBJ1-1; D is unresolved. With 1 base removed from V and 1 base from J, the gap between germline ends came to 5 bases. CDR3 length equals 13 residues. CDR1 and CDR2 from the germline V gene are SGHDT and YYEEEE. The CDR3 sequence: CASSLTPNTEAFF. CDR3 coding DNA: TGTGCCAGCAGCTTGACACCGAACACTGAAGCTTTCTTT.

The chain couples TRBV7-3 to TRBJ2-3; 9 nucleotides match TRBD2. Unmatched junction bases numbered 7, after V lost 7 bases and J lost 2 bases. There are 15 residues in the CDR3. Germline lookup yields CDR1 SGHTA and CDR2 FQGTGA. CDR3 sequence reads: CASTAGGHPTDTQYF. The CDR3 DNA reads TGTGCCAGCACCGCGGGGGGGCACCCCACAGATACGCAGTATTTT.

In its sample, this clone was seen a few times. V and J are TRBV5-1 and TRBJ1-3; 7 bases match TRBD1. Germline assignment: CDR1 SGHRS and CDR2 YFSETQ. J lost 4 bases, V lost 0 bases, and 4 bases had no gene match. The length of the CDR3 is 15 residues. The CDR3 spells CASSLATGAGNTIYF. DNA of the CDR3: TGCGCCAGCAGCTTGGCCACAGGGGCCGGAAACACCATATATTTT.

The gene calls are TRBV28 and TRBJ1-4, with TRBD1 as a possible D gene (6 bases). Trimming pared 6 bases from V and 5 bases from J, leaving 16 bases between. CDR1 and CDR2 from the germline V gene are MDHEN and SYDVKM. This CDR3 contains 15 residues. In DNA form, the CDR3 reads TGTGCCAGCAGCTTAGATGGACAGTCAAATGAAAAACTGTTTTTT. Translating gives CASSLDGQSNEKLFF.

The chain employs TRBV10-1 and TRBJ2-7; TRBD2 might be the D (7 bases). V was shortened by 3 bases and J by 5 bases, with 17 bases between the two germline ends. The CDR3 runs 15 residues. Germline V gives CDR1 WNHNN, CDR2 SYGVQD (reference sequence). The DNA for the CDR3 is TGCGCCAGCAGTGATCCGGGGGCGGGGAGGGACGAGCAGTACTTC. It encodes CASSDPGAGRDEQYF.

The V gene is TRBV4-3, the J gene TRBJ2-5; TRBD2 agrees at 8 bases. The assigned J gene may be wrong: the sequence end matches TRBJ2-7 better. The CDR3 is 16 residues long. The germline V gene encodes CDR1 LGHNA and CDR2 YSLEER. CDR3 protein: CASSQGAGGGLYEQYF. For the CDR3, the DNA is TGCGCCAGCAGCCAGGGGGCGGGCGGGGGGCTCTACGAGCAGTACTTC.

CDR3 in amino acids: CSAGSYNTIYF. The CDR3, as DNA: TGCAGTGCGGGGAGCTATAACACCATATATTTT. This sequence joins TRBV20-1 and TRBJ1-3; D is undetermined. The V and J ends lost 6 bases and 7 bases respectively, with 10 bases between them. This CDR3 contains 11 residues. The V gene's germline CDR1 is DFQATT and CDR2 SNEGSKA (reference sequence).

In this sample, this clone turned up a few times. The J gene is TRBJ2-4, the V gene TRBV6-5; 12 bases are shared with TRBD2. V was pared by 6 bases and J by 15 bases, with 12 bases of the junction left unmatched. The CDR3 covers 14 residues. The germline V gene encodes CDR1 MNHEY and CDR2 SVGAGI. The CDR3 is CASSRSSGGAGRYF. The CDR3 nucleotides are TGTGCCAGCAGCCGCTCTAGCGGGGGGGCGGGTCGGTACTTC.

The chain's CDR3 is CASEAGGTDTQYF. The CDR3 bases are TGTGCCAGTGAGGCAGGGGGCACAGATACGCAGTATTTT. The chain links TRBV19 to TRBJ2-3, with D maybe TRBD1 (6 bases). Trimming removed 8 bases at V and 1 base at J, with 10 bases between. Per the germline V gene, CDR1 is LNHDA and CDR2 is SQIVND (reference sequence). The CDR3 length is 13 residues.

The V call is TRBV10-3, the J call TRBJ1-1, with no clear D. This CDR3 has 11 amino acids. Trimming stripped 5 bases from V and 11 bases from J, with 12 bases between. Germline values: CDR1 ENHRY, CDR2 SYGVKD. The CDR3: CAISRGFVAFF. DNA of the CDR3: TGTGCCATCAGTCGGGGTTTTGTTGCTTTCTTT.

The chain joins TRBV5-1 to TRBJ2-3, with D possibly matching TRBD2 (6 bases). V lost 4 bases and J lost 5, with 20 bases in between. Per germline, CDR1 SGHRS and CDR2 YFSETQ. This CDR3 is built from 16 residues. Here the CDR3 DNA reads TGCGCCAGCAGCCTCCGGGACTCCCGTTTTCTAGATACGCAGTATTTT. It is translated as CASSLRDSRFLDTQYF. The whole variable domain, filled in from reference TRBV5-1 and TRBJ2-3, reads KAGVTQTPRYLIKTRGQQVTLSCSPISGHRSVSWYQQTPGQGLQFLFEYFSETQRNKGNFPGRFSGRQFSNSRSEMNVSTLELGDSALYLCASSLRDSRFLDTQYFGPGTRLTVL.

The V call is TRBV9, the J call TRBJ2-7; 12 positions match TRBD2. Per the germline V gene, CDR1 is SGDLS and CDR2 is YYNGEE. The CDR3 contains 15 residues. J was trimmed by 4 bases and V by 0 bases; bases with no gene match: 2. CDR3 bases: TGTGCCAGCAGCGTAGGGACTAGCGGGACATACGAGCAGTACTTC. Translation: CASSVGTSGTYEQYF. The variable domain in full, completed from reference TRBV9 and TRBJ2-7, reads DSGVTQTPKHLITATGQRVTLRCSPRSGDLSVYWYQQSLDQGLQFLIQYYNGEERAKGNILERFSAQQFPDLHSELNLSSLELGDSALYFCASSVGTSGTYEQYFGPGTRLTVT.

This clone was recorded once. The J gene is TRBJ1-1, the V gene TRBV10-1, with D maybe TRBD1 (6 bases). The CDR3 contains 13 residues. The germline CDR1 and CDR2 sequences are WNHNN and SYGVQD (reference sequence). Trimming removed 7 bases at V and 4 bases at J, with 13 bases between. The CDR3 DNA is TGCGCCAGCATGAAACAACAGGGCACTGAAGCTTTCTTT. Translated, it gives CASMKQQGTEAFF.

The rearrangement links TRBV25-1 to TRBJ2-5, with 9 bases matching TRBD1. Trimming removed 3 bases from V and 5 bases from J; junction bases left unmatched: 7. Germline CDR1 MGHDK, CDR2 SYGVNS. The CDR3 sequence is 15 residues long. CDR3 protein: CASSEGQGLGETQYF. The CDR3 region has the DNA TGTGCCAGCAGTGAGGGACAGGGCCTTGGTGAGACCCAGTACTTC.

V is TRBV13 and J is TRBJ2-1; 9 bases agree with TRBD2. J lost 3 bases, V lost 2 bases, and 2 bases had no gene match. The CDR3 length is 15 residues. Germline lookup yields CDR1 PRHDT and CDR2 FYEKMQ (reference sequence). The CDR3 loop is CASSLQRGVYNEQFF. In nucleotides, the CDR3 is TGTGCCAGCAGCTTACAGCGGGGGGTCTACAATGAGCAGTTCTTC. Using reference TRBV13 and TRBJ2-1 for the parts outside the CDR3, the full variable domain is AAGVIQSPRHLIKEKRETATLKCYPIPRHDTVYWYQQGPGQDPQFLISFYEKMQSDKGSIPDRFSAQQFSDYHSELNMSSLELGDSALYFCASSLQRGVYNEQFFGPGTRLTVL.

The gene calls are TRBV10-3 and TRBJ1-5; 10 nucleotides agree with TRBD1. Germline assignment: CDR1 ENHRY and CDR2 SYGVKD. This CDR3 has 15 residues. The ends lost 2 bases at V and 4 bases at J; junction bases unmatched: 2. The CDR3 DNA is TGTGCCATCAGTGAGGACAGGGGGCAAAATCAGCCCCAGCATTTT. Its translation is CAISEDRGQNQPQHF.

The J gene is TRBJ2-5, the V gene TRBV9; TRBD1 matches at 7 bases. The end of the DNA fits TRBJ2-7 better, so the J call may be wrong. CDR1 is SGDLS, CDR2 YYNGEE, per germline. The CDR3 is 13 residues long. This CDR3 reads CASSVGQTYEQYF. In DNA form, the CDR3 reads TGTGCCAGCAGCGTGGGACAGACCTACGAGCAGTACTTC.

In this sample, this clone turned up a few times. V is TRBV29-1 and J is TRBJ2-3; possibly TRBD1 for D (6 bases). This CDR3 spans 14 amino acids. Germline V lookup: CDR1 SQVTM, CDR2 ANQGSEA. With 3 bases removed from V and 2 bases from J, the gap between germline ends came to 12 bases. The CDR3 DNA sequence: TGCAGCGTTGATGGGTACAGGGCCACAGATACGCAGTATTTT. Translation gives CSVDGYRATDTQYF.

The V gene is TRBV6-6, the J gene TRBJ1-2, with 8 positions matching TRBD1. The length of the CDR3 is 16 residues. The germline V gene has CDR1 MNHNY and CDR2 SVGAGI (reference sequence). The V gene end was trimmed by 0 bases and the J gene end by 2 bases; junction bases not matched to a gene: 5. CDR3 amino acids: CASSYSTGQANYGYTF. CDR3 DNA sequence: TGTGCCAGCAGTTACTCTACGGGACAGGCGAACTATGGCTACACCTTC.

This clone has a handful of counts. The chain is built from TRBV6-5 and TRBJ1-5, with D uncertain. V was shortened by 4 bases and J by 5 bases, with 9 bases between the two germline ends. Per the germline V gene, CDR1 is MNHEY and CDR2 is SVGAGI. The CDR3 is made up of 13 amino acids. The chain's CDR3 is CASSLRLYQPQHF. CDR3 DNA: TGTGCCAGCAGTTTGAGGCTATATCAGCCCCAGCATTTT.

The V and J genes are TRBV7-2 and TRBJ2-1; 11 bases line up with TRBD2. Germline-derived CDR1 and CDR2 are SGHTA and FQGNSA. V lost 5 bases to trimming and J lost 6 bases; unmatched junction nucleotides: 9. The CDR3 loop spans 16 amino acids. The CDR3 nucleotides are TGTGCCAGCAGCCCCGATAGCGGGGGGGCCGCCAATGAGCAGTTCTTC. This translates into CASSPDSGGAANEQFF.

This chain connects TRBV4-1 to TRBJ2-3; tentative D call: TRBD1 (5 bases). This CDR3 has 15 amino acids. CDR1 and CDR2 (germline): MGHRA, YSYEKL. V dropped 0 bases and J dropped 1 base, with 8 bases sitting between them. The CDR3 sequence is CASSQDGARTDTQYF. CDR3 DNA sequence: TGCGCCAGCAGCCAAGATGGGGCCCGCACAGATACGCAGTATTTT.